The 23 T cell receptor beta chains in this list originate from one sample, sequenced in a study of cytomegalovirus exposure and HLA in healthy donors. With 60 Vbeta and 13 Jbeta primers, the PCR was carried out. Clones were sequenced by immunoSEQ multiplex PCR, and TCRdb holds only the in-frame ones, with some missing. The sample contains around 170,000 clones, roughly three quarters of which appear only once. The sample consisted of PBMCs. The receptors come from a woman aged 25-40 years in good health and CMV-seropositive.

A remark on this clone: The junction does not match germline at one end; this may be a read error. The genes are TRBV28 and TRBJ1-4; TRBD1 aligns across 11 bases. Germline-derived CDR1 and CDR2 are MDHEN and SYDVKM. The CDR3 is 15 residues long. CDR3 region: CATTLPGQGVQLAVF. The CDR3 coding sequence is TGTGCCACTACACTCCCGGGACAGGGGGTCCAGTTGGCTGTTTTT. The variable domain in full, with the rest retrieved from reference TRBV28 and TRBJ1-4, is DVKVTQSSRYLVKRTGEKVFLECVQDMDHENMFWYRQDPGLGLRLIYFSYDVKMKEKGDIPEGYSVSREKKERFSLILESASTNQTSMYLCATTLPGQGVQLAVFGSGTQLSVL.

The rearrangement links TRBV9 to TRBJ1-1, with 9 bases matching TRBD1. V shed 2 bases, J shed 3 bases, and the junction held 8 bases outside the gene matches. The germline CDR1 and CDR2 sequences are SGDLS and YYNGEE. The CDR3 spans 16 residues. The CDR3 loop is CASSVRQGGPYTEAFF. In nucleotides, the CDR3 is TGTGCCAGCAGCGTCCGACAGGGGGGACCTTACACTGAAGCTTTCTTT.

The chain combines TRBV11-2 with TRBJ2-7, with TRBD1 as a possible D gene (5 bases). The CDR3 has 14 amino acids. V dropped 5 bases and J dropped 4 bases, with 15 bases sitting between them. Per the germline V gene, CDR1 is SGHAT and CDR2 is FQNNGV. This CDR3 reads CASSQYRRGYEQYF. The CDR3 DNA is TGTGCCAGCAGCCAGTACAGGCGCGGATACGAGCAGTACTTC.

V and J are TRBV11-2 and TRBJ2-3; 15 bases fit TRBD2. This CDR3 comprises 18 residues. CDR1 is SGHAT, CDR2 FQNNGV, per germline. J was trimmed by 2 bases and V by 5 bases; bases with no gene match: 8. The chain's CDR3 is CASSPGLAGGPYTDTQYF. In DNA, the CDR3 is TGTGCCAGCAGCCCCGGACTAGCGGGGGGGCCCTACACAGATACGCAGTATTTT.

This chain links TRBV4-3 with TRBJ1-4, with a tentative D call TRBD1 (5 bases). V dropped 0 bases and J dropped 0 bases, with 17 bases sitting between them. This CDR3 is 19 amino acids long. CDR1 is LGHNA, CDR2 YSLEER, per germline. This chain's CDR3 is CASSQDGAGPFTTNEKLFF. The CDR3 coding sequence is TGCGCCAGCAGCCAAGATGGTGCAGGGCCCTTTACAACTAATGAAAAACTGTTTTTT.

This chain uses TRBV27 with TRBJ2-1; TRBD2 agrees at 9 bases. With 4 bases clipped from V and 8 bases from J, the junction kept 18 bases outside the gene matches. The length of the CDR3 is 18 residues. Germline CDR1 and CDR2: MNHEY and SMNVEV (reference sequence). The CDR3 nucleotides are TGTGCCAGCAGTTCGACCCTCCGGGCGGGGGGGCTGTTTCATGAGCAGTTCTTC. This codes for CASSSTLRAGGLFHEQFF.

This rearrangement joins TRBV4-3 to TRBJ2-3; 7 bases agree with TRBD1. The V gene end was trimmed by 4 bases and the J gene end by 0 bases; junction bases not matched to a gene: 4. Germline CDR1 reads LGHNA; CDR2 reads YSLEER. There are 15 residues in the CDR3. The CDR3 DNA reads TGCGCCAGCAGCCTCGGGACAGTTAGCACAGATACGCAGTATTTT. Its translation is CASSLGTVSTDTQYF.

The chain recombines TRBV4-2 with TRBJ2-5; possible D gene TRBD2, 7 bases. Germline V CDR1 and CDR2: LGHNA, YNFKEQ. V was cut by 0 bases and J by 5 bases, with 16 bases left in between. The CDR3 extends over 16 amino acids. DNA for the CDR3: TGTGCCAGCAGCCAAGATAGAGGACTAGGGGGGGAGACCCAGTACTTC. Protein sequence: CASSQDRGLGGETQYF.

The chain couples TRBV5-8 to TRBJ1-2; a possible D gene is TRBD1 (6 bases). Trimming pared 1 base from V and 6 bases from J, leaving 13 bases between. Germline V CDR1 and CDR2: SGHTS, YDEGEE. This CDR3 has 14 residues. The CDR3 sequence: CASSLPGGADGYTF. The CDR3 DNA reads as TGTGCCAGCAGCTTGCCCGGGGGGGCTGATGGCTACACCTTC.

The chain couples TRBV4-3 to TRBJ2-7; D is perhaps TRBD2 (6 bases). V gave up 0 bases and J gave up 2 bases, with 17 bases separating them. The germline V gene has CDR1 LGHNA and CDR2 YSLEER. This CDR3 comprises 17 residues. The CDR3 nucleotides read TGCGCCAGCAGCCAAGATTTCGGCGGGGACCTTACCTACGAGCAGTACTTC. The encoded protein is CASSQDFGGDLTYEQYF.

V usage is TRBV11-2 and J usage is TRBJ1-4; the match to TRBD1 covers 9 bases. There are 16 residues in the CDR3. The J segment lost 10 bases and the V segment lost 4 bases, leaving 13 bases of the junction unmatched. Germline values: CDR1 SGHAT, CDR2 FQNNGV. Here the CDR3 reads CASSYLVQGAGVKLFF. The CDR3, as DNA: TGTGCCAGCAGCTATTTAGTACAGGGGGCAGGAGTAAAACTGTTTTTT.

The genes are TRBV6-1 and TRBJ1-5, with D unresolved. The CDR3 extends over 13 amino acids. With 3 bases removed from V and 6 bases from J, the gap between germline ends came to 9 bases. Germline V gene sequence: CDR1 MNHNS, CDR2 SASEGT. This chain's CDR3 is CASSDSSRQPQHF. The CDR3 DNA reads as TGTGCCAGCAGTGATTCTTCCCGTCAGCCCCAGCATTTT.

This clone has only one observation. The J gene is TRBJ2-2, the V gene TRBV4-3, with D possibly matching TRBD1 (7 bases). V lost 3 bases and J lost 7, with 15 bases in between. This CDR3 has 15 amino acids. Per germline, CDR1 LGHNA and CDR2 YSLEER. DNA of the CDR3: TGCGCCAGCAGCCATTTGGAGGGGGCGGACGGGGAGCTGTTTTTT. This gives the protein CASSHLEGADGELFF.

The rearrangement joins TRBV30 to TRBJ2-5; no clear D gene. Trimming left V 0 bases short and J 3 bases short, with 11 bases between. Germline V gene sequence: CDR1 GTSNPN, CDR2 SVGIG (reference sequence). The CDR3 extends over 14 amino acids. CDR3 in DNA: TGTGCCTGGAGTGTAGGTGGAGTTGAAGAGACCCAGTACTTC. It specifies CAWSVGGVEETQYF.

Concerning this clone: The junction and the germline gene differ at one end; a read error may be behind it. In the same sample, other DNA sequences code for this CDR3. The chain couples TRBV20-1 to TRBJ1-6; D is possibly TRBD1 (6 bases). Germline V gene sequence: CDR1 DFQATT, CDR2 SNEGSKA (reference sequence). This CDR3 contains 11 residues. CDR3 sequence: CSATGNSPLHF. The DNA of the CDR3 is TGCAGCGCTACAGGGAATTCACCCCTCCACTTT.

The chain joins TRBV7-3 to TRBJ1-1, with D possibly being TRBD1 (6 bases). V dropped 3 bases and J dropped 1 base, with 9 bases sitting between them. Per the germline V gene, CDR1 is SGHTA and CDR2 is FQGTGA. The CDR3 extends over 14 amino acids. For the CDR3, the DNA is TGTGCCAGCAGCTTCTCGGGACAGAACACTGAAGCTTTCTTT. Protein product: CASSFSGQNTEAFF.

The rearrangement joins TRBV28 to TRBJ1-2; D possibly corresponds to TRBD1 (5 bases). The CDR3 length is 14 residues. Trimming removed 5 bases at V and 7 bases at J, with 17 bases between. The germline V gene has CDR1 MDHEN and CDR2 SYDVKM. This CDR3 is CASSLGLHLSGYTF. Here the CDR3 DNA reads TGTGCCAGCAGTCTGGGACTCCACTTAAGTGGCTACACCTTC.

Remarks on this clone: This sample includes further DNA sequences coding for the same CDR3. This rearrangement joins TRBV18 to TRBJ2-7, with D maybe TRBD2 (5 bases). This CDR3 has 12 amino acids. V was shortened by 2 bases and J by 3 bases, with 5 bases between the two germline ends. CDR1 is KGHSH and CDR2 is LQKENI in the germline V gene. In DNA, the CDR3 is TGTGCCAGCTCACCAGCGGGCTACGAGCAGTACTTC. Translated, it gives CASSPAGYEQYF. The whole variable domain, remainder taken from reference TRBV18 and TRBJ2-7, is NAGVMQNPRHLVRRRGQEARLRCSPMKGHSHVYWYRQLPEEGLKFMVYLQKENIIDESGMPKERFSAEFPKEGPSILRIQQVVRGDSAAYFCASSPAGYEQYFGPGTRLTVT.

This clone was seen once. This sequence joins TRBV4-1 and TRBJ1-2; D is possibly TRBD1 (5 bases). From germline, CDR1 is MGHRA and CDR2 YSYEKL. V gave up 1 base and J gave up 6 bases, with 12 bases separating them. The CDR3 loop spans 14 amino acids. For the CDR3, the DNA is TGCGCCAGCAGCCAAGTGGGCAGGGCCAATGGCTACACCTTC. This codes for CASSQVGRANGYTF.

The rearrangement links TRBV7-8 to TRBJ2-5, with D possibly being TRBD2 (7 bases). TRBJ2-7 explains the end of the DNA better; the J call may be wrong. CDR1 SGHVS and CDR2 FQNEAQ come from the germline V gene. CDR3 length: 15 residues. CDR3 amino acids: CASSPGGPGRGEQYF. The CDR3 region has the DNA TGTGCCAGCAGTCCCGGGGGGCCCGGGCGGGGCGAGCAGTACTTC.

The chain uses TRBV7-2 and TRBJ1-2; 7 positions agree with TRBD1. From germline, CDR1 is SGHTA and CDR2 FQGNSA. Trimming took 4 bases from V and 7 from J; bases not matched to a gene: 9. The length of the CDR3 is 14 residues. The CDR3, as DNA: TGTGCCAGCAGCTCCCCGGACAGGTTCGGTGGCTACACCTTC. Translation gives CASSSPDRFGGYTF.

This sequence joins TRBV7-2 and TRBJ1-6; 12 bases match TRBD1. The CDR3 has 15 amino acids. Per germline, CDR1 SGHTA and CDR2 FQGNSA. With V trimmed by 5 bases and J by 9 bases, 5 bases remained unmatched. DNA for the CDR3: TGTGCCAGCAGCGCCCGGGACAGGGGGCTTTCACCCCTCCACTTT. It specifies CASSARDRGLSPLHF.

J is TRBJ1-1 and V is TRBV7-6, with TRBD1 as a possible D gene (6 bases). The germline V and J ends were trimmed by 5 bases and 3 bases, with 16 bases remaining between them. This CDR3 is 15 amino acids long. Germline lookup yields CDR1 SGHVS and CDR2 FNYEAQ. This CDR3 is CASSGLDRFDTEAFF. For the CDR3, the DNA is TGTGCCAGCAGCGGATTGGACAGATTTGACACTGAAGCTTTCTTT.